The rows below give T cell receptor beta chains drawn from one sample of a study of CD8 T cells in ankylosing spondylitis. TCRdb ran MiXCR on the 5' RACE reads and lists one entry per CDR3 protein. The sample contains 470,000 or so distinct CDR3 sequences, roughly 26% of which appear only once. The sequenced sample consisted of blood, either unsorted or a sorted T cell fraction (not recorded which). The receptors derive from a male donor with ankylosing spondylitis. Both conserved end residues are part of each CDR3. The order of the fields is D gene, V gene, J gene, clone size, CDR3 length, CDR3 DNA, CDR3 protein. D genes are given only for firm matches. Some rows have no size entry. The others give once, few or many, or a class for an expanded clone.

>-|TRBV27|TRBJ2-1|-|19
TGTGCCAGCAGTTTAAGGGTTCCGGGACTCCGGAGCTCCTACAATGAGCAGTTCTTC
CASSLRVPGLRSSYNEQFF
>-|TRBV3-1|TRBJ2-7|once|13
TGTGCCAGCAGCCAGTGGGACGGCAACGAGCAGTACTTC
CASSQWDGNEQYF
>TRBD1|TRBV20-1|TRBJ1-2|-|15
TGCAGTGCCACCCCGGACAGGGGGCAAGTATATGGCTACACCTTC
CSATPDRGQVYGYTF
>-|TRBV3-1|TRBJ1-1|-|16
TGTGCCAGCAGCCAAGGTTCATTCCGGTTGAACACTGAAGCTTTCTTT
CASSQGSFRLNTEAFF
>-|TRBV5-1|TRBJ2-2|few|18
TGCGCCAGCAGCTGGCCCCGATTGCGGGCCGAGAACACCGGGGAGCTGTTTTTT
CASSWPRLRAENTGELFF
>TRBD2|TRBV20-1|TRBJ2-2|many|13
TGCAGTACCGAGGCGGGAGAGGCCGGGGAGCTGTTTTTT
CSTEAGEAGELFF
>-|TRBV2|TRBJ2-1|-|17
TGTGCCAGCAGTCCTGGGATCCGTGGGGGCCTCTACAATGAGCAGTTCTTC
CASSPGIRGGLYNEQFF
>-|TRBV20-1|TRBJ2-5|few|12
TGCAGTGCTCGGACTAACCAAGAGACCCAGTACTTC
CSARTNQETQYF
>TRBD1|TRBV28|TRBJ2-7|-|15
TGTGCCAGCACCTTAGCCACAGGGGGAAATTACGAGCAGTACTTC
CASTLATGGNYEQYF
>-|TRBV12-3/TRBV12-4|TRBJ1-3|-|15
TGTGCCAGCAGTCGCGGGTGGGGGCTTGGAAACACCATATATTTT
CASSRGWGLGNTIYF
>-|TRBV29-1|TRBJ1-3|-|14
TGCAGCGTTGAGCCAGGCCGCTCTGGAAACACCATATATTTT
CSVEPGRSGNTIYF
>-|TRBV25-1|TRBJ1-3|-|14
TGTGCCAGCAGTGAAGGCGCCGCGGGAAACACCATATATTTT
CASSEGAAGNTIYF
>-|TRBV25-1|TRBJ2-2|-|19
TGTGCCAGCAGTGAATATAGCGGACAGCAGAATTGGAACACCGGGGAGCTGTTTTTT
CASSEYSGQQNWNTGELFF
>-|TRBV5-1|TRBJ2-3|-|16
TGCGCCAGCAGCTTGGATCCGGAGCCTAGCACAGATACGCAGTATTTT
CASSLDPEPSTDTQYF
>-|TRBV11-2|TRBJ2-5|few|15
TGTGCCAGCAGCCCAATGGGCTACTCGCGGGAGACCCAGTACTTC
CASSPMGYSRETQYF
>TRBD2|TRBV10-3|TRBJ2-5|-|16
TGTGCCATCAGTGACGTACCAGCGGGAGGAGGCGAGACCCAGTACTTC
CAISDVPAGGGETQYF
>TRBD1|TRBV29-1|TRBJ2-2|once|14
TGCAGCGTCGCCGGGACAGATTACACCGGGGAGCTGTTTTTT
CSVAGTDYTGELFF
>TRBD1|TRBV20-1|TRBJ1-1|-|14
TGCAGTGCCCTCCCGCTAGACAGGGGCACTGAAGCTTTCTTT
CSALPLDRGTEAFF
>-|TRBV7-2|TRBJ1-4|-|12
TGTGCCAGCAGCTCGGGGAATGAAAAACTGTTTTTT
CASSSGNEKLFF
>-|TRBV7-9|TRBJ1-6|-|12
TGTGCCAGCAGCGGGGACCCTCCACCCCTCCACTTT
CASSGDPPPLHF
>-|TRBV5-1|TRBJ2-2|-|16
TGCGCCAGCAGCTTGGGACAGTACGCGAACACCGGGGAGCTGTTTTTT
CASSLGQYANTGELFF
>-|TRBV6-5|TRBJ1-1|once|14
TGTGCCAGCAGTTACTCGAGGGAGAACACTGAAGCTTTCTTT
CASSYSRENTEAFF
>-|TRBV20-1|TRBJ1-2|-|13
TGCAGTGCTAGAAAAGGGCCCCAAGCTGGCTACACCTTC
CSARKGPQAGYTF
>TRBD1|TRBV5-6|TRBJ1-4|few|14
TGTGCCAGCAGCTTAGGGGGCAGGAACGAGAAACTGTTTTTT
CASSLGGRNEKLFF
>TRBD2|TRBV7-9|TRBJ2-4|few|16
TGTGCCAGCAGCTTAGGCGCTAGCGGGAACCAAAACATTCAGTACTTC
CASSLGASGNQNIQYF
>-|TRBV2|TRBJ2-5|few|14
TGTGCCAGCAGTTTGTCCCGGATACAAGAGACCCAGTACTTC
CASSLSRIQETQYF
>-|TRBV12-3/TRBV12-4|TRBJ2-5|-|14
TGTGCCAGCAGTTTAGGGACACTTAAAGAGACCCAGTACTTC
CASSLGTLKETQYF
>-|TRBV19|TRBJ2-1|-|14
TGTGCCAGTAGTATAGACCGGGCTTGGAATGAGCAGTTCTTC
CASSIDRAWNEQFF
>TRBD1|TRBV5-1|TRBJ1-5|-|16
TGCGCCAGCAGCCAAGGGACAGGGTCGGTCAATCAGCCCCAGCATTTT
CASSQGTGSVNQPQHF
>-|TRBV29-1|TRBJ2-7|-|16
TGCAGCGTTTCCCACGGGTCAGGGCGCTTCTCCTACGAGCAGTACTTC
CSVSHGSGRFSYEQYF
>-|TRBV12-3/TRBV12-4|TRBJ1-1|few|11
TGTGCCAGCTATGGGGAGACTGAAGCTTTCTTT
CASYGETEAFF
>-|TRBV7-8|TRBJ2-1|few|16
TGTGCCAGCAGCTTAGCGAGGGTTAGCGGACACAATGAGCAGTTCTTC
CASSLARVSGHNEQFF
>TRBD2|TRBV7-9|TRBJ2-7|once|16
TGTGCCAGCAGCTTTAAATGGACTAGCGGGAACTACGAGCAGTACTTC
CASSFKWTSGNYEQYF
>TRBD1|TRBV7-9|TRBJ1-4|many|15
TGTGCCAGCAGCTTAGCGCTGGGACAGGGGGAAAAACTGTTTTTT
CASSLALGQGEKLFF
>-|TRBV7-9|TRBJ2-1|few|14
TGTGCCAGCAGCTTAGTTAACAGGGTCAATGAGCAGTTCTTC
CASSLVNRVNEQFF
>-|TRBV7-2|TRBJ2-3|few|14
TGTGCCAGCACCCGGGGACTCTACACAGATACGCAGTATTTT
CASTRGLYTDTQYF